The 21 T cell receptor beta chains presented below share a single source sample, sequenced in a study of T cell responses to AZD1222 COVID-19 vaccine. Using immunoSEQ multiplex PCR, the repertoire was profiled, and TCRdb retains in-frame clones only, with some absent. The table has approximately 150,000 clones, nearly 90% seen once. The sample was peripheral blood, taken 28 days after the second dose of the MenACWY control vaccine. These receptors originate from an adult who received the MenACWY meningococcal vaccine as a control.

The rearrangement links TRBV28 to TRBJ1-2, with D unclear. Germline V gives CDR1 MDHEN, CDR2 SYDVKM. The CDR3 is made up of 12 amino acids. The ends were cut back, 3 bases at V and 8 bases at J, with 10 bases in the middle. This CDR3 is CASSFTDGGYTF. The CDR3 DNA sequence: TGTGCCAGCAGTTTCACCGACGGAGGCTACACCTTC.

The chain has TRBV7-9 and TRBJ2-1; D call uncertain. Germline assignment: CDR1 SEHNR and CDR2 FQNEAQ (reference sequence). V dropped 5 bases and J dropped 5 bases, with 4 bases sitting between them. This CDR3 region has 11 residues. The CDR3 region has the DNA TGTGCCAGCAGCCAGAACAATGAGCAGTTCTTC. Encoded protein: CASSQNNEQFF.

The chain uses TRBV5-1 and TRBJ2-1; no clear D. The germline V gene encodes CDR1 SGHRS and CDR2 YFSETQ. This CDR3 comprises 13 residues. The V end lost 7 bases, the J end lost 7 bases, and 15 bases lay between the germline ends. The CDR3 nucleotides read TGCGCCAGCGAAAAGGAAACTGGGAATGAGCAGTTCTTC. Translated, it gives CASEKETGNEQFF.

V usage is TRBV11-1 and J usage is TRBJ2-3; weak D call: TRBD1 (6 bases). CDR3 length: 14 residues. Germline CDR1 is SGHAT and CDR2 is FQDESV (reference sequence). Trimming removed 4 bases at V and 1 base at J, with 9 bases between. CDR3 nucleotide sequence: TGTGCCAGCAGCTCACAGGGCCGCACAGATACGCAGTATTTT. It yields the protein CASSSQGRTDTQYF.

The J gene is TRBJ1-2, the V gene TRBV12-5, with D possibly TRBD1 on 5 matching bases. V shed 5 bases and J shed 13 bases, with 17 bases lying between them. This CDR3 has 12 residues. Germline-derived CDR1 and CDR2 are LGHNT and FRNRAP. CDR3 DNA: TGTGCTAGTGGTCCCGACACAGGTCGCGGCACCTTC. Amino acids: CASGPDTGRGTF.

The table lists this clone with a count of one. The rearrangement links TRBV6-5 to TRBJ2-5; 8 bases are shared with TRBD1. The germline V gene encodes CDR1 MNHEY and CDR2 SVGAGI. The CDR3 has 14 residues. The V gene end was trimmed by 6 bases and the J gene end by 5 bases; junction bases not matched to a gene: 8. In DNA form, the CDR3 reads TGTGCCAGCAGCAACAGGGGGAGAACGGAGACCCAGTACTTC. Translating gives CASSNRGRTETQYF.

V gene TRBV14 combines with J gene TRBJ2-7; the match to TRBD2 covers 7 bases. The CDR3 runs 16 residues. J was trimmed by 3 bases and V by 4 bases; bases with no gene match: 12. Per germline, CDR1 SGHDN and CDR2 FVKESK. CDR3 coding DNA: TGTGCCAGCAGCCCCCTCGAGCTAGCGGACTACTACGAGCAGTACTTC. It codes for CASSPLELADYYEQYF.

V is TRBV7-3 and J is TRBJ1-2, with 10 bases lining up with TRBD1. Germline CDR1 reads SGHTA; CDR2 reads FQGTGA. The V segment lost 9 bases and the J segment 8 bases; nucleotides outside the gene matches: 9. The CDR3 has 13 amino acids. The CDR3 protein is CASAGTGERGYTF. The CDR3 DNA follows: TGTGCCAGTGCCGGGACAGGGGAAAGGGGCTACACCTTC.

The chain carries TRBV6-1 and TRBJ1-2, with D uncertain. V lost 3 bases, J lost 3 bases, and 14 bases lay in between. The germline gives CDR1 MNHNS, CDR2 SASEGT. The CDR3 totals 15 residues. The CDR3 bases are TGTGCCAGCAGTGAGGGTACTCCGAAGGACTATGGCTACACCTTC. This translates into CASSEGTPKDYGYTF.

The chain joins TRBV2 to TRBJ1-5; TRBD1 is a possible D gene (5 bases). CDR1 and CDR2 from the germline V gene are SNHLY and FYNNEI. The CDR3 is made up of 14 amino acids. Trimming left V 6 bases short and J 5 bases short, with 14 bases between. Written as DNA, the CDR3 is TGTGCCAGCAGACCCGCCGGGGCTTATCAGCCCCAGCATTTT. It is translated as CASRPAGAYQPQHF. Full variable domain (outside the CDR3, taken from reference TRBV2 and TRBJ1-5): EPEVTQTPSHQVTQMGQEVILRCVPISNHLYFYWYRQILGQKVEFLVSFYNNEISEKSEIFDDQFSVERPDGSNFTLKIRSTKLEDSAMYFCASRPAGAYQPQHFGDGTRLSIL.

This sequence joins TRBV15 and TRBJ2-3; D is perhaps TRBD1 or TRBD2 (5 bases each). CDR1 is LNHNV, CDR2 YYDKDF, per germline (reference sequence). Trimming stripped 2 bases from V and 10 bases from J, with 19 bases between. The CDR3 runs 15 residues. Written as DNA, the CDR3 is TGTGCCACCAGCAGAAAAAACGGGGCAGTGGAGGCGCAGTATTTT. Translation: CATSRKNGAVEAQYF.

The chain is built from TRBV18 and TRBJ1-2; D remains unclear. V shed 3 bases and J shed 0 bases, with 8 bases lying between them. Germline loops: CDR1 KGHSH, CDR2 LQKENI. The CDR3 runs to 14 residues. The chain's CDR3 is CASSPDGSNYGYTF. The CDR3, as DNA: TGTGCCAGCTCACCTGATGGATCTAACTATGGCTACACCTTC. The full variable domain, completed using reference TRBV18 and TRBJ1-2, is NAGVMQNPRHLVRRRGQEARLRCSPMKGHSHVYWYRQLPEEGLKFMVYLQKENIIDESGMPKERFSAEFPKEGPSILRIQQVVRGDSAAYFCASSPDGSNYGYTFGSGTRLTVV.

For the CDR3, the DNA is TGTGCCAGCAGTCCCTCTTTGCTTTCAACTAATGAAAAACTGTTTTTT. It specifies CASSPSLLSTNEKLFF. The rearrangement joins TRBV27 to TRBJ1-4; D is unclear. The CDR3 spans 16 residues. V lost 5 bases and J lost 0, with 13 bases in between. CDR1 is MNHEY and CDR2 is SMNVEV in the germline V gene (reference sequence).

J is TRBJ1-6 and V is TRBV4-1; the match to TRBD1 covers 9 bases. This CDR3 region has 14 residues. Trimming removed 6 bases from V and 6 bases from J; junction bases left unmatched: 3. Germline V gene data show CDR1 as MGHRA and CDR2 as YSYEKL. In DNA form, the CDR3 reads TGCGCCAGCAGTGGGACAGGGATTAATTCACCCCTCCACTTT. The encoded protein is CASSGTGINSPLHF.

The rearrangement joins TRBV7-8 to TRBJ2-5, with D hard to call. Trimming removed 3 bases from V and 4 bases from J, with 6 bases in between. The CDR3 contains 12 residues. Germline V gives CDR1 SGHVS, CDR2 FQNEAQ. The DNA for the CDR3 is TGTGCCAGCAGCTTCACAATAGAGACCCAGTACTTC. Translation: CASSFTIETQYF.

V usage is TRBV29-1 and J usage is TRBJ2-3, with D uncertain. The length of the CDR3 is 12 residues. Germline assignment: CDR1 SQVTM and CDR2 ANQGSEA. V lost 3 bases, J lost 9 bases, and 13 bases lay in between. CDR3 nucleotides: TGCAGCGTTGAGGAAGCTGGTGTCACGCAGTATTTT. Its protein product is CSVEEAGVTQYF.

The chain employs TRBV5-1 and TRBJ1-5; TRBD1 might be the D (6 bases). V was trimmed by 3 bases and J by 3 bases, leaving 10 bases between them. CDR3 length equals 14 residues. Germline-derived CDR1 and CDR2 are SGHRS and YFSETQ. This chain's CDR3 is CASSSGENNQPQHF. CDR3 coding DNA: TGCGCCAGCAGCTCAGGGGAGAACAATCAGCCCCAGCATTTT.

This chain uses TRBV19 with TRBJ1-5; D unresolved. V was cut by 3 bases and J by 0 bases, with 9 bases left in between. The CDR3 has 15 residues. Looked up from germline, CDR1 is LNHDA and CDR2 is SQIVND (reference sequence). The CDR3, as DNA: TGTGCCAGTAGTATCTCCGGGTATAGCAATCAGCCCCAGCATTTT. Translating gives CASSISGYSNQPQHF.

This clone occurred once. V and J are TRBV6-5 and TRBJ1-3; 7 bases align to TRBD1. The length of the CDR3 is 14 residues. Germline trimming cut 6 bases from V and 4 bases from J; bases unmatched to any gene: 6. CDR1 is MNHEY and CDR2 is SVGAGI in the germline V gene. The CDR3 nucleotides are TGTGCCAGCAGCGCGGGGACAGCCGGAAACACCATATATTTT. Its translation: CASSAGTAGNTIYF.

This rearrangement joins TRBV11-3 to TRBJ2-3; 7 positions match TRBD1. Losses at the gene ends were 2 bases for V and 6 bases for J; bases not matched to a gene: 8. Germline V gene sequence: CDR1 SGHNT, CDR2 YENEEA. The CDR3 has 15 residues. The chain's CDR3 is CASSLRDSRKDTQYF. The DNA for the CDR3 is TGTGCCAGCAGCTTACGGGACAGCCGGAAGGATACGCAGTATTTT.

The chain has TRBV7-2 and TRBJ1-3, with D perhaps matching TRBD1 (6 bases). V was shortened by 5 bases and J by 0 bases, with 14 bases between the two germline ends. The CDR3 consists of 16 residues. The germline V gene encodes CDR1 SGHTA and CDR2 FQGNSA. CDR3 coding DNA: TGTGCCAGCAGCGTTACAGGGACCCGCTCTGGAAACACCATATATTTT. This codes for CASSVTGTRSGNTIYF.